This T cell receptor (beta chain) was sequenced in a study of T cell repertoires in cytomegalovirus infection. Whole-study context: In public TCR beta signatures, there were indications of both CMV infection and matching HLA type. Findings and caveats of the study: The study identified carriers of CMV plus the relevant HLA from cumulative public TCR beta family frequency. CMV-specific TCR beta clonotypes restricted by HLA-C dominated the ex vivo response.

Via MiXCR, TCRdb re-called the reads, giving one row per CDR3 protein. Among around 490,000 distinct CDR3 sequences listed, more than 20% were seen once. V was cut by 6 bases and J by 4 bases, with 15 bases left in between. Germline loops: CDR1 MNHNS, CDR2 SASEGT. The CDR3 is 15 amino acids. This clonotype was recorded a few times. Its antigen remains unidentified. The TCR sequence derives from a human donor in good health (CMV status not recorded). Some clones in this sample may be carry-over from other donors' samples. V and J are TRBV6-1 and TRBJ1-4, with D possibly being TRBD1 (5 bases). Sequenced input: PBMCs. The CDR3, as DNA: TGTGCCAGCAGGAACGGTGAGGGGAATAATGAAAAACTGTTTTTT. Translation: CASRNGEGNNEKLFF.